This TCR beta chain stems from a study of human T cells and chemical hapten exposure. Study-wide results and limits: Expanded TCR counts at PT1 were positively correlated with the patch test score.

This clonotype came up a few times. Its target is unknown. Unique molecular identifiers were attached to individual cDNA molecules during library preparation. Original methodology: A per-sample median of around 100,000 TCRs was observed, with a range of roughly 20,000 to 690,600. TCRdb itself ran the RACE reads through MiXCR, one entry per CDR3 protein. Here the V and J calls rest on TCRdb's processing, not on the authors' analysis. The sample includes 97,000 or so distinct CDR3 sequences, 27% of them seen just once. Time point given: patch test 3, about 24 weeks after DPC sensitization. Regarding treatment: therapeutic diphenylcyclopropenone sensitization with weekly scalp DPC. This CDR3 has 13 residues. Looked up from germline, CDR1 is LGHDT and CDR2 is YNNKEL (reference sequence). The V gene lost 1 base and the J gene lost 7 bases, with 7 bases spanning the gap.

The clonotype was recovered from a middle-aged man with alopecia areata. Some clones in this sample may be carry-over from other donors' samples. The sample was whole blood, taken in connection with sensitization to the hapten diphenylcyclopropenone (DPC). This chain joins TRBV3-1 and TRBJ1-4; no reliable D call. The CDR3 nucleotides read TGTGCCAGCAGCCAAGCTCCGTTTGAAAAACTGTTTTTT. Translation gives CASSQAPFEKLFF.